These 19 T cell receptor beta chains were sequenced from one sample in a study of technical replicates of blood from a handful of donors. Measured with immunoSEQ multiplex PCR; TCRdb has only the in-frame clones, and not every one. The sample yields more than 80,000 clones, around 93% seen once. Specimen: T cells isolated from PBMCs. These receptors all come from a human donor in good health.

This clone was recorded a few times. The V and J genes are TRBV9 and TRBJ1-1; tentative D call: TRBD1 (5 bases). This CDR3 has 14 amino acids. The V gene's germline CDR1 is SGDLS and CDR2 YYNGEE. V was pared by 4 bases and J by 4 bases, with 14 bases between. CDR3 sequence: CASSSTGSGTEAFF. Here the CDR3 DNA reads TGTGCCAGCAGCTCCACAGGTTCGGGCACTGAAGCTTTCTTT.

The chain couples TRBV5-5 to TRBJ2-6, with TRBD1 matching 11 bases. In germline, CDR1 is SGHKS, CDR2 YYEKEE (reference sequence). This CDR3 comprises 19 residues. The trim removed 2 bases at V and 4 bases at J, leaving 11 bases unmatched. DNA for the CDR3: TGTGCCAGCAGCTTACTGGGGAGGACAGGGGGCGTAGGGGCCAACGTCCTGACTTTC. As protein: CASSLLGRTGGVGANVLTF.

CDR3 bases: TGTGCCAGTAATCTACAGGGAATGGGCACTGAAGCTTTCTTT. Translated: CASNLQGMGTEAFF. The genes are TRBV28 and TRBJ1-1, with D perhaps matching TRBD1 (6 bases). The V end was cut by 9 bases, the J end by 4 bases, with 18 bases between. This CDR3 contains 14 residues. The germline gives CDR1 MDHEN, CDR2 SYDVKM. The variable domain in full, with the rest retrieved from reference TRBV28 and TRBJ1-1, is DVKVTQSSRYLVKRTGEKVFLECVQDMDHENMFWYRQDPGLGLRLIYFSYDVKMKEKGDIPEGYSVSREKKERFSLILESASTNQTSMYLCASNLQGMGTEAFFGQGTRLTVV.

The rearrangement links TRBV10-2 to TRBJ1-2, with D perhaps matching TRBD1 (6 bases). Deletions cut 8 bases from V and 0 bases from J, with 13 bases between. Germline V gives CDR1 WSHSY, CDR2 SAAADI. The CDR3 extends over 14 amino acids. The CDR3 nucleotides read TGCGCCAGCGCAGACAGGCCCTCTAACTATGGCTACACCTTC. This translates into CASADRPSNYGYTF.

The chain recombines TRBV4-1 with TRBJ1-1, with TRBD1 as a possible D gene (5 bases). Trimming removed 1 base at V and 0 bases at J, with 12 bases between. This CDR3 region has 16 residues. Germline loops: CDR1 MGHRA, CDR2 YSYEKL. The CDR3 reads CASSQGQSLMNTEAFF. In DNA form, the CDR3 reads TGCGCCAGCAGCCAAGGACAGAGCCTGATGAACACTGAAGCTTTCTTT.

The chain carries TRBV28 and TRBJ2-2, with D possibly being TRBD2 (6 bases). V was clipped by 6 bases and J by 4 bases, with 18 bases between them. CDR1 is MDHEN, CDR2 SYDVKM, per germline. The CDR3 loop spans 16 amino acids. The CDR3 here is CASSPSGYFFTGELFF. CDR3 bases: TGTGCCAGCAGCCCAAGCGGGTACTTCTTCACCGGGGAGCTGTTTTTT.

The chain carries TRBV27 and TRBJ1-5; D call uncertain. The V and J ends lost 5 bases and 0 bases respectively, with 8 bases between them. The germline CDR1 and CDR2 sequences are MNHEY and SMNVEV (reference sequence). The CDR3 contains 14 residues. Here the CDR3 DNA reads TGTGCCAGCAGTATTTACAATAGCAATCAGCCCCAGCATTTT. Translating gives CASSIYNSNQPQHF.

This clone was counted between two and nine times. The V and J genes are TRBV7-2 and TRBJ1-5; D is perhaps TRBD1 (5 bases). CDR3 length: 14 residues. CDR1 SGHTA and CDR2 FQGNSA come from the germline V gene. With 5 bases removed from V and 4 bases from J, the gap between germline ends came to 12 bases. CDR3 loop: CASSAPYRNQPQHF. CDR3 nucleotides: TGTGCCAGCAGCGCCCCTTACAGGAATCAGCCCCAGCATTTT.

The chain carries TRBV20-1 and TRBJ2-2; D not resolved. The ends were cut back, 4 bases at V and 7 bases at J, with 7 bases in the middle. Looked up from germline, CDR1 is DFQATT and CDR2 is SNEGSKA (reference sequence). The CDR3 extends over 11 amino acids. CDR3 protein: CSANYIGELFF. The CDR3 DNA sequence: TGCAGTGCTAATTATATCGGGGAGCTGTTTTTT.

The chain carries TRBV7-9 and TRBJ1-1; D not certain. V was pared by 6 bases and J by 1 base, with 18 bases between. Germline CDR1 reads SEHNR; CDR2 reads FQNEAQ (reference sequence). CDR3 length equals 16 residues. The CDR3, as DNA: TGTGCCAGCAGTATGGGGTTTAGGGAGCGGAACACTGAAGCTTTCTTT. It is translated as CASSMGFRERNTEAFF.

V gene TRBV5-1 combines with J gene TRBJ2-6; 9 bases are a match to TRBD1. V lost 7 bases and J lost 2; bases outside the gene matches: 13. The CDR3 covers 18 residues. CDR1 is SGHRS and CDR2 is YFSETQ in the germline V gene. The CDR3 protein is CASVLVGQGIPGANVLTF. CDR3 sequence (DNA): TGCGCCAGCGTATTGGTCGGACAGGGGATTCCTGGGGCCAACGTCCTGACTTTC.

On this clone itself: The same CDR3 also results from other DNA sequences found in this sample. The gene calls are TRBV6-5 and TRBJ1-5; D is uncertain. Germline lookup yields CDR1 MNHEY and CDR2 SVGAGI. Trimming took off 2 bases at V and 3 bases at J, with 5 bases between the two ends. The CDR3 extends over 13 amino acids. CDR3 sequence reads: CASSYSANQPQHF. As DNA, the CDR3 is TGTGCCAGCAGTTACAGCGCCAATCAGCCCCAGCATTTT.

The chain employs TRBV19 and TRBJ2-5; unclear D gene. The V gene's germline CDR1 is LNHDA and CDR2 SQIVND (reference sequence). The CDR3 length is 13 residues. Trimming pared 6 bases from V and 7 bases from J, leaving 15 bases between. DNA for the CDR3: TGTGCCAGTAGCGAGCAGGTGCTGGGGACCCAGTACTTC. This codes for CASSEQVLGTQYF.

This chain uses TRBV27 with TRBJ2-2; D remains ambiguous. CDR3 length: 12 residues. With 6 bases removed from V and 6 bases from J, the gap between germline ends came to 8 bases. Looked up from germline, CDR1 is MNHEY and CDR2 is SMNVEV (reference sequence). In nucleotides, the CDR3 is TGTGCCAGCAGCCGACTGCCCGGGGAGCTGTTTTTT. It specifies CASSRLPGELFF.

This clone occurred a few times. The chain has TRBV19 and TRBJ1-1; D is perhaps TRBD1 (5 bases). This CDR3 has 14 amino acids. Germline V gene lookup returns CDR1 LNHDA and CDR2 SQIVND (reference sequence). The germline V and J ends were trimmed by 5 bases and 2 bases, with 12 bases remaining between them. Here the CDR3 DNA reads TGTGCCAGTAGTCCCCGGACACTAAACACTGAAGCTTTCTTT. Translating it yields CASSPRTLNTEAFF.

The V gene is TRBV2, the J gene TRBJ1-5; D gene unclear. CDR3 length equals 15 residues. V was pared by 4 bases and J by 1 base, with 11 bases between. The V gene's germline CDR1 is SNHLY and CDR2 FYNNEI. The CDR3 DNA sequence: TGTGCCAGCAGTGTTTTTCTTGTGAGCAATCAGCCCCAGCATTTT. Translated: CASSVFLVSNQPQHF. The full variable domain, completed using reference TRBV2 and TRBJ1-5, is EPEVTQTPSHQVTQMGQEVILRCVPISNHLYFYWYRQILGQKVEFLVSFYNNEISEKSEIFDDQFSVERPDGSNFTLKIRSTKLEDSAMYFCASSVFLVSNQPQHFGDGTRLSIL.

The chain has TRBV6-5 and TRBJ2-2; D is undetermined. CDR1 is MNHEY and CDR2 is SVGAGI in the germline V gene. With 0 bases removed from V and 4 bases from J, the gap between germline ends came to 9 bases. This CDR3 is 15 amino acids long. In DNA form, the CDR3 reads TGTGCCAGCAGTTACTCGATAACGGGCACCGGGGAGCTGTTTTTT. Translated, it gives CASSYSITGTGELFF.

The chain uses TRBV7-2 and TRBJ2-3; TRBD2 agrees at 7 bases. Germline CDR1 reads SGHTA; CDR2 reads FQGNSA. This CDR3 has 15 amino acids. With 6 bases clipped from V and 2 bases from J, the junction kept 8 bases outside the gene matches. CDR3 residues: CASSRGERFTDTQYF. CDR3 DNA: TGTGCCAGCAGTCGGGGGGAGCGGTTCACAGATACGCAGTATTTT. The variable domain in full, with the rest retrieved from reference TRBV7-2 and TRBJ2-3, is GAGVSQSPSNKVTEKGKDVELRCDPISGHTALYWYRQSLGQGLEFLIYFQGNSAPDKSGLPSDRFSAERTGGSVSTLTIQRTQQEDSAVYLCASSRGERFTDTQYFGPGTRLTVL.

V is TRBV6-1 and J is TRBJ1-1; D is uncertain. The CDR3 length is 12 residues. Trimming stripped 7 bases from V and 11 bases from J, with 17 bases between. Per the germline V gene, CDR1 is MNHNS and CDR2 is SASEGT. In DNA, the CDR3 is TGTGCCAGCAACCTCATGGGGAGGGAGGCTTTCTTT. The encoded protein is CASNLMGREAFF.